The entry below gives a single T cell receptor beta chain sequence along with its context. The antigen is unknown. At one end, the junction sequence differs from germline, possibly due to a read error. This record comes from a study of beta chain features in type 1 diabetes. Study at large: Healthy donors, compared against patients, showed similar age, gender and cell yields. Notes on the study in general: Researchers could not determine here whether HLA type influences TCRB rearrangement. Naive, central memory and regulatory TCRB repertoires appeared more similar among patients than healthy donors.

The sequenced template was cDNA made from the entire isolated RNA. Profiled with immunoSEQ multiplex PCR; TCRdb holds only in-frame clones, not every one. The sample shows around 450,000 clones, roughly an eighth of them seen only once. The CDR3 has 15 residues. Germline assignment: CDR1 SSHAT and CDR2 FNYEAQ (reference sequence). Cells sorted by CD45RO/CCR7/CD25/CD127/CD95/CD27 comprised CD4+ naive, central memory, regulatory and stem cell-like memory cells. The chain combines TRBV7-7 with TRBJ2-1; D is perhaps TRBD1 (6 bases). The sequencing input was naive CD4+ T cells from blood. This sequence originates from a woman aged 18-29 years in good health. DNA of the CDR3: TGTGCCAGCAGCCTAGCAGGGGCAAGGAATGATGAGCAGTTCTTC. Protein: CASSLAGARNDEQFF.